The present T cell receptor (beta chain) was sequenced within a study of radiation and T cells in renal cell carcinoma (dated by TCRdb to 2020 to 2021). Context from the whole study: Samples came from a clinical trial, in which primary renal cell carcinomas received 15 Gy stereotactic body radiation therapy followed by nephrectomy 4 weeks later. A total of 3.5 million to 4.5 million unique CDR3 nucleotide sequences, encoding 2.8 million or so unique CDR3 amino acid sequences, were found across all 50 or so samples. In total, 53 samples underwent TCR beta sequencing: around 25 tumors plus 27 peripheral blood samples. Overall results and qualifications from the work: With a single-armed trial design, the study had no way to address how radiation dose or scheduling affects the TCR repertoire. Changes in the blood repertoire were not tracked past 4 weeks after treatment. Because no pretreatment tumor biopsies were available, whether clonotypes were present in the tumor at baseline could not be determined. Top tumor clonotypes rose in blood from baseline to 2 weeks post-radiation, then contracted by 4 weeks, suggesting transient expansion of tumor-resident clones.

CDR3 length: 16 amino acids, cysteine to phenylalanine. Only the CDR3 DNA is retained, 48 bases long and in frame from the first base. V loses 1 base, J loses 3 bases, and the germline ends lie 15 bases apart. For CDR1 and CDR2, the germline V gene (reference sequence) lists SEHNR and FQNEAQ. TCR beta libraries were generated from genomic DNA with the immunoSEQ kit, following the manufacturer's recommendations. Library preparation used a first multiplex PCR with proprietary primers, then a second PCR adding unique barcodes, with bead cleanups after each round. Each sample batch included a kit-provided positive control reaction and a negative control reaction. The final libraries were assessed on an Agilent 4200 TapeStation D1000 ScreenTape, pooled by volume, and quantified by qPCR. Sequencing was performed on an Illumina NextSeq500 using a MidOutput 150-cycle cartridge, with 156 Read1 cycles, 15 Index1 cycles, and the kit custom primers. The pooled library was loaded at roughly 0.96 pM, with an approximately 19% PhiX control spiked in. As for the authors' bioinformatics: Vendor-processed data were analyzed in R, with a clonotype defined as all T cells sharing the same CDR3 nucleotide sequence. For clone abundance analyses, frequencies were normalized to the 10,000 most abundant clones in each sample. Public T cell clones, which averaged fewer than five per sample, were excluded before analysis. A difference in abundance of at least 32-fold between compartments was used to define tumor-enriched and baseline blood-enriched clonotypes. A beta-binomial differential abundance model was used to identify clonotypes that were expanded or contracted between blood time points. Tumor-blood repertoire similarity was measured with the Baroni-Urbani and Buser coefficient, and group comparisons used two-tailed Wilcoxon tests in R. Sourced from immuneACCESS, this table was stored by TCRdb with only in-frame sequences that have V and J called. A share of the clones is absent; for the studies checked, an unresolved V gene accounts for under half, and the remainder has no known explanation. From that table come the V and J calls and clone size; the DNA was used to work out D and trimming. The sample yields 120,000 or so clones; 80% to 90% were counted once. Of the sample, approximately 1.9% is held by the ten largest clones.

On this clone itself: What antigen it recognizes has not been identified. The record has no base qualities; no much larger clone is one base away.

This sample's time point label indicates: blood 2 weeks post-SBRT. The treatment or condition label here, explained by the study, means: 15 Gy SBRT to primary tumor, nephrectomy 4 weeks later. Serial peripheral blood from radiation-treated patients was sampled at baseline, 2 weeks and 4 weeks after SBRT to track tumor-enriched clonotypes. Every patient's renal cell carcinoma showed clear cell pathology. The QIAamp DNA Blood Mini Kit (Qiagen) was used to prepare genomic DNA for TCR sequencing. Only samples passing all quality control checks were included in the analyses. The V and J genes are TRBV7-9 and TRBJ2-5, and the D gene may be TRBD1, 5 bases matching. The sequencing here drew on blood, taken from a patient whose treatment included radiotherapy and nephrectomy. This clonotype originated in a woman aged 55-69 years with renal cell carcinoma. DNA sequence: TGTGCCAGCAGCTTAGAGCTCGGCAGGGCGAAAGAGACCCAGTACTTC. It is translated as CASSLELGRAKETQYF. Beyond the CDR3, the reference TRBV7-9 and TRBJ2-5 genes provide the residues; the full variable domain reads: DTGVSQNPRHKITKRGQNVTFRCDPISEHNRLYWYRQTLGQGPEFLTYFQNEAQLEKSRLLSDRFSAERPKGSFSTLEIQRTEQGDSAMYLCASSLELGRAKETQYFGPGTRLLVL.